These T cell receptor beta chains were read from a single sample in a study of blood T cell repertoires in COVID-19. Sequenced by immunoSEQ multiplex PCR; TCRdb stores in-frame clones only, minus some. Of about 98,000 clones in the sample, 84% were seen once. Input material: peripheral blood. The receptors were sampled from a human donor in a cohort sampled during active COVID-19. The CDR3 runs from the conserved cysteine through the conserved F or W. Each record gives: CDR3 protein, CDR3 DNA, V gene, clone size, D gene, J gene. The D gene is left open where the match is weak. Expanded clones are given a class, and other clones once, few, many or no size at all.

CDR3: CASSDRDSTEAFF
DNA: TGTGCCAGCAGTGACCGGGACAGCACTGAAGCTTTCTTT
V: TRBV14
size: .
D: TRBD1
J: TRBJ1-1

CDR3: CASSQDGGSGGQWGPQETQYF
DNA: TGTGCCAGCAGCCAAGATGGGGGTAGCGGGGGACAATGGGGTCCACAAGAGACCCAGTACTTC
V: TRBV3-1/TRBV3-2
size: .
D: TRBD2
J: TRBJ2-5

CDR3: CASSPSSGQGGVEAFF
DNA: TGTGCCAGCAGTCCCTCCTCGGGACAGGGGGGGGTTGAAGCTTTCTTT
V: TRBV28
size: .
D: TRBD1
J: TRBJ1-1

CDR3: CSVAQGRYEQYF
DNA: TGCAGCGTGGCCCAGGGGCGATACGAGCAGTACTTC
V: TRBV29-1
size: .
D: .
J: TRBJ2-7

CDR3: CASILTENTEAFF
DNA: TGTGCCAGCATTTTGACAGAGAACACTGAAGCTTTCTTT
V: TRBV2
size: .
D: .
J: TRBJ1-1

CDR3: CASRAHTEINQPQHF
DNA: TGTGCCAGCAGGGCCCATACAGAGATCAATCAGCCCCAGCATTTT
V: TRBV6-5
size: .
D: .
J: TRBJ1-5

CDR3: CASSLEQSGEKLFF
DNA: TGCGCCAGCAGCTTGGAACAAAGCGGTGAAAAACTGTTTTTT
V: TRBV5-1
size: .
D: .
J: TRBJ1-4

CDR3: CASSMVDRPRTQYF
DNA: TGTGCCAGTAGTATGGTAGACAGGCCGAGGACCCAGTACTTC
V: TRBV19
size: .
D: .
J: TRBJ2-5

CDR3: CASSQDHVAGGSETQYF
DNA: TGTGCCAGCAGCCAAGATCACGTAGCGGGGGGTTCGGAGACCCAGTACTTC
V: TRBV4-2
size: .
D: TRBD2
J: TRBJ2-5

CDR3: CASSLGREDTEAFF
DNA: TGCGCCAGCAGCTTGGGCAGGGAGGACACTGAAGCTTTCTTT
V: TRBV5-1
size: .
D: .
J: TRBJ1-1

CDR3: CASSQGSSRNEQFF
DNA: TGTGCCAGCAGCCAGGGCTCTAGTCGAAATGAGCAGTTCTTC
V: TRBV11-3
size: .
D: .
J: TRBJ2-1

CDR3: CASSFGGARTDTQYF
DNA: TGTGCCAGCAGCTTTGGGGGGGCCAGGACAGATACGCAGTATTTT
V: TRBV7-2
size: .
D: .
J: TRBJ2-3

CDR3: CASSPGLAGGSSSYEQYF
DNA: TGCGCCAGCAGCCCCGGACTAGCGGGGGGATCGAGCTCCTACGAGCAGTACTTC
V: TRBV5-1
size: once
D: TRBD2
J: TRBJ2-7

CDR3: CASSFGQGTDNEQFF
DNA: TGTGCCAGCAGCTTCGGACAGGGAACGGACAATGAGCAGTTCTTC
V: TRBV11-3
size: .
D: TRBD1
J: TRBJ2-1

CDR3: CASSLVGQGAYGYTF
DNA: TGCGCCAGCAGCTTGGTGGGACAGGGTGCCTATGGCTACACCTTC
V: TRBV5-1
size: .
D: TRBD1
J: TRBJ1-2

CDR3: CASSSADSVFSYEQYF
DNA: TGTGCCAGCAGTTCGGCGGACAGCGTCTTCTCCTACGAGCAGTACTTC
V: TRBV27
size: .
D: .
J: TRBJ2-7

CDR3: CASSSSGIGSYTQYF
DNA: TGCGCCAGCAGCTCTAGCGGTATTGGAAGTTATACGCAGTATTTT
V: TRBV5-1
size: .
D: TRBD2
J: TRBJ2-3

CDR3: CASSPRAGSSYEQYF
DNA: TGTGCCAGCTCACCACGGGCGGGGAGCTCCTACGAGCAGTACTTC
V: TRBV18
size: once
D: .
J: TRBJ2-7

CDR3: CASSPGDRVVNGYTF
DNA: TGTGCCAGCAGTCCGGGGGACAGGGTGGTCAATGGCTACACCTTC
V: TRBV28
size: .
D: TRBD1
J: TRBJ1-2

CDR3: CAWGDSWDEQFF
DNA: TGTGCCTGGGGGGACTCATGGGATGAGCAGTTCTTC
V: TRBV30
size: .
D: .
J: TRBJ2-1

CDR3: CASSVDVTSVNEQFF
DNA: TGTGCCAGCAGCGTAGATGTGACTAGTGTCAATGAGCAGTTCTTC
V: TRBV9
size: .
D: .
J: TRBJ2-1

CDR3: CASSLQGSGYSPLHF
DNA: TGTGCCAGCAGCCTACAGGGTTCGGGTTATTCACCCCTCCACTTT
V: TRBV6-5
size: .
D: .
J: TRBJ1-6

CDR3: CASQSARPRLGYTF
DNA: TGTGCCAGTCAGAGTGCCAGGCCCCGGTTAGGCTACACCTTC
V: TRBV19
size: .
D: .
J: TRBJ1-2

CDR3: CASSYYGPGELFF
DNA: TGTGCCAGCAGTTACTATGGCCCCGGGGAGCTGTTTTTT
V: TRBV6-5
size: .
D: .
J: TRBJ2-2

CDR3: CASNLRGEPYGYTF
DNA: TGTGCCAGTAATCTCAGGGGGGAACCCTATGGCTACACCTTC
V: TRBV19
size: .
D: TRBD1
J: TRBJ1-2

CDR3: CASSHRTLNTEAFF
DNA: TGTGCCAGCAGTCACCGGACATTGAACACTGAAGCTTTCTTT
V: TRBV2
size: .
D: .
J: TRBJ1-1

CDR3: CASRNRGLQVRNTEAFF
DNA: TGTGCCAGTAGAAACAGGGGGCTGCAGGTTAGGAACACTGAAGCTTTCTTT
V: TRBV19
size: .
D: TRBD1
J: TRBJ1-1

CDR3: CASSLHGQGDNEQFF
DNA: TGCGCCAGCAGCCTCCACGGACAGGGGGACAATGAGCAGTTCTTC
V: TRBV5-1
size: .
D: TRBD1
J: TRBJ2-1

CDR3: CALGRHDTQYF
DNA: TGTGCTCTGGGCAGGCACGATACGCAGTATTTT
V: TRBV28
size: .
D: .
J: TRBJ2-3

CDR3: CASSPTYGVGSDEQFF
DNA: TGTGCCAGCTCACCAACATACGGGGTGGGGAGCGATGAGCAGTTCTTC
V: TRBV18
size: .
D: .
J: TRBJ2-1

CDR3: CASSDGGFLGAQHF
DNA: TGTGCCAGCAGTGATGGAGGGTTCCTGGGGGCCCAGCATTTT
V: TRBV6-2/TRBV6-3
size: .
D: .
J: TRBJ1-5

CDR3: CASSQGGSVVRTEAFF
DNA: TGTGCCAGCAGCCAAGGGGGATCCGTTGTAAGGACTGAAGCTTTCTTT
V: TRBV11-2
size: .
D: .
J: TRBJ1-1

CDR3: CASSAGSEYGYTF
DNA: TGTGCCAGCTCAGCCGGGAGTGAGTATGGCTACACCTTC
V: TRBV18
size: once
D: .
J: TRBJ1-2

CDR3: CASSLAPGGRDTQYF
DNA: TGTGCCAGCAGCTTAGCCCCGGGGGGGCGAGATACGCAGTATTTT
V: TRBV7-2
size: .
D: TRBD2
J: TRBJ2-3

CDR3: CASSRLMGQGTDTQYF
DNA: TGTGCCAGCAGCCGACTTATGGGACAGGGGACAGATACGCAGTATTTT
V: TRBV7-6
size: .
D: TRBD1
J: TRBJ2-3

CDR3: CASSDRGGTEAFF
DNA: TGTGCCAGCAGTGACAGGGGAGGCACTGAAGCTTTCTTT
V: TRBV6-4
size: .
D: .
J: TRBJ1-1

CDR3: CASSLDHRGAAANEKLFF
DNA: TGCGCCAGCAGCTTGGATCACAGGGGGGCCGCAGCTAATGAAAAACTGTTTTTT
V: TRBV5-1
size: .
D: TRBD1
J: TRBJ1-4

CDR3: CASSLEGSGNTIYF
DNA: TGCGCCAGCAGCTTGGAGGGGTCTGGAAACACCATATATTTT
V: TRBV5-1
size: .
D: .
J: TRBJ1-3

CDR3: CASSYYRGVGPTGELFF
DNA: TGTGCCAGCAGTTACTACAGGGGAGTAGGACCCACCGGGGAGCTGTTTTTT
V: TRBV2
size: .
D: TRBD1
J: TRBJ2-2

CDR3: CASSPSGVIYEQYF
DNA: TGTGCCAGCTCACCTTCAGGGGTTATCTACGAGCAGTACTTC
V: TRBV18
size: .
D: .
J: TRBJ2-7

CDR3: CASSLTTGSPSPLHF
DNA: TGTGCCAGCAGCTTAACGACAGGGAGCCCCTCACCCCTCCACTTT
V: TRBV7-3
size: few
D: TRBD1
J: TRBJ1-6